The clone carrying this T cell receptor beta chain showed up just a few times. These data originate in a study of blood T cell repertoires in COVID-19. Study overall: Sources were T cells, B-cell-depleted T cells, or PBMCs; the material itself was cDNA or gDNA.

The V gene's germline CDR1 is MGHRA and CDR2 YSYEKL. V was shortened by 6 bases and J by 2 bases, with 14 bases between the two germline ends. This CDR3 spans 15 amino acids. Measured with immunoSEQ multiplex PCR; TCRdb has only the in-frame clones, and not every one. The data hold about 180,000 clones, with about 84% observed a single time. The specimen sequenced was peripheral blood. This sequence joins TRBV4-1 and TRBJ1-5; D gene ambiguous. The sequence came from a human donor in a cohort sampled during active COVID-19. The CDR3 is CASRADGGGNQPQHF. In DNA, the CDR3 is TGCGCCAGCAGGGCTGACGGCGGAGGCAATCAGCCCCAGCATTTT.